This T cell receptor beta chain derives from a study of T cells in Graves' hyperthyroidism and ophthalmopathy. RNA transcripts gave rise to amplified TCR beta CDR3 regions. First-round RT-PCR of the TCR CDR3 relied on the HTBI primer set. TCRdb processed the multiplex PCR reads anew with MiXCR; each CDR3 protein has one entry. The table has more than 550,000 distinct CDR3 sequences, roughly a sixth seen once; the top ten hold 16%. Germline CDR1 SEHNR, CDR2 FQNEAQ (reference sequence). V shed 1 base and J shed 4 bases, with 10 bases lying between them. This CDR3 region has 15 residues. The sample holds a few counts of this clonotype.

The chain employs TRBV7-9 and TRBJ2-2; D not resolved. What was sequenced was blood. This TCR came from a woman between 45 and 60 years old with Graves' hyperthyroidism that later progressed to Graves' ophthalmopathy. This CDR3 reads CASSLVDMGTGELFF. The CDR3 nucleotides read TGTGCCAGCAGCTTAGTGGATATGGGCACCGGGGAGCTGTTTTTT.